This is a list of T cell receptor beta chains from one sample in a study of blood T cell repertoires in COVID-19. Repertoires were generated with immunoSEQ multiplex PCR, while TCRdb's copy carries only in-frame clones and drops some. The sample shows under 250,000 clones, 80% to 90% of them seen only once. The material sequenced was peripheral blood. These receptors originate from a man in his fifties with acute or convalescent COVID-19. Each CDR3 is given with its conserved first and last residue. D genes are given only for firm matches. Size is stated for part of the rows, as once, few or many counts, or as a class when the clone is expanded.

CDR3 protein: CASRRGLAPSTDTQYF
CDR3 DNA: TGCGCCAGCAGACGGGGACTAGCGCCTAGCACAGATACGCAGTATTTT
D gene: TRBD2
clone size: .
J gene: TRBJ2-3
V gene: TRBV5-1

CDR3 protein: CASSLGTSGSNEQFF
CDR3 DNA: TGTGCCAGCAGTTTGGGGACTAGCGGGAGCAATGAGCAGTTCTTC
D gene: TRBD2
clone size: .
J gene: TRBJ2-1
V gene: TRBV6-5

CDR3 protein: CASSLNSGTGNTIYF
CDR3 DNA: TGTGCCAGCAGCTTAAACTCGGGGACTGGAAACACCATATATTTT
D gene: .
clone size: .
J gene: TRBJ1-3
V gene: TRBV7-8

CDR3 protein: CASSDGSSYNEQFF
CDR3 DNA: TGCGCCAGCAGTGACGGGAGCTCCTACAATGAGCAGTTCTTC
D gene: .
clone size: few
J gene: TRBJ2-1
V gene: TRBV10-1

CDR3 protein: CASSYRVGGTQYF
CDR3 DNA: TGTGCCAGCAGTTACAGGGTTGGGGGGACCCAGTACTTC
D gene: .
clone size: .
J gene: TRBJ2-5
V gene: TRBV27

CDR3 protein: CASITMQSNTEAFF
CDR3 DNA: TGTGCCAGCATAACTATGCAGTCGAACACTGAAGCTTTCTTT
D gene: .
clone size: .
J gene: TRBJ1-1
V gene: TRBV13

CDR3 protein: CASSLPRGGQPQHF
CDR3 DNA: TGTGCCAGCAGTTTACCGAGGGGAGGCCAGCCCCAGCATTTT
D gene: .
clone size: .
J gene: TRBJ1-5
V gene: TRBV28

CDR3 protein: CASRPQGLNTGELFF
CDR3 DNA: TGCGCCAGCAGGCCACAGGGGCTTAACACCGGGGAGCTGTTTTTT
D gene: TRBD1
clone size: .
J gene: TRBJ2-2
V gene: TRBV5-1

CDR3 protein: CASSRLDGYTF
CDR3 DNA: TGCGCCAGCAGCCGACTGGATGGCTACACCTTC
D gene: .
clone size: .
J gene: TRBJ1-2
V gene: TRBV10-2

CDR3 protein: CASSVGASGGTDTQYF
CDR3 DNA: TGTGCCAGCAGCGTTGGGGCTAGCGGGGGCACAGATACGCAGTATTTT
D gene: TRBD2
clone size: .
J gene: TRBJ2-3
V gene: TRBV11-3

CDR3 protein: CASSLEFTSGYNEQFF
CDR3 DNA: TGCGCCAGCAGCTTGGAGTTTACTAGCGGCTACAATGAGCAGTTCTTC
D gene: TRBD2
clone size: .
J gene: TRBJ2-1
V gene: TRBV5-1

CDR3 protein: CASSLGPPGGAKNIQYF
CDR3 DNA: TGCGCCAGCAGCTTGGGGCCCCCGGGGGGGGCCAAAAACATTCAGTACTTC
D gene: TRBD2
clone size: .
J gene: TRBJ2-4
V gene: TRBV5-1

CDR3 protein: CSVSGVTNEKLFF
CDR3 DNA: TGCAGCGTCTCAGGGGTAACTAATGAAAAACTGTTTTTT
D gene: .
clone size: .
J gene: TRBJ1-4
V gene: TRBV29-1

CDR3 protein: CASSRQGTYEQYF
CDR3 DNA: TGTGCCAGTAGTAGACAAGGGACTTACGAGCAGTACTTC
D gene: .
clone size: .
J gene: TRBJ2-7
V gene: TRBV19

CDR3 protein: CASSQEGGSEAFF
CDR3 DNA: TGTGCCAGCTCGCAAGAAGGGGGCTCTGAAGCTTTCTTT
D gene: TRBD1
clone size: .
J gene: TRBJ1-1
V gene: TRBV2

CDR3 protein: CASSQGQGGYSPLHF
CDR3 DNA: TGTGCCAGCAGCCAGGGACAGGGTGGTTATTCACCCCTCCACTTT
D gene: TRBD1
clone size: .
J gene: TRBJ1-6
V gene: TRBV5-6

CDR3 protein: CASGSGGGSYNEQFF
CDR3 DNA: TGTGCTAGTGGCTCAGGAGGAGGCTCCTACAATGAGCAGTTCTTC
D gene: .
clone size: .
J gene: TRBJ2-1
V gene: TRBV12-5

CDR3 protein: CASSRGDSNSPLHF
CDR3 DNA: TGTGCCAGTAGTAGAGGGGACAGTAATTCACCCCTCCACTTT
D gene: TRBD1
clone size: .
J gene: TRBJ1-6
V gene: TRBV19

CDR3 protein: CASSRYGGDEQFF
CDR3 DNA: TGTGCCAGCAGCCGGTACGGAGGGGATGAGCAGTTCTTC
D gene: .
clone size: few
J gene: TRBJ2-1
V gene: TRBV14

CDR3 protein: CASSFFGGTGLIYGYTF
CDR3 DNA: TGTGCCAGCAGCTTCTTTGGGGGGACAGGGTTAATCTATGGCTACACCTTC
D gene: TRBD1
clone size: .
J gene: TRBJ1-2
V gene: TRBV7-2

CDR3 protein: CASSLKTGTGYQPQHF
CDR3 DNA: TGTGCCAGCAGTCTTAAAACCGGGACAGGGTATCAGCCCCAGCATTTT
D gene: TRBD1
clone size: .
J gene: TRBJ1-5
V gene: TRBV5-6

CDR3 protein: CASSAYLNTGELFF
CDR3 DNA: TGTGCCAGCAGCGCTTATTTGAACACCGGGGAGCTGTTTTTT
D gene: .
clone size: .
J gene: TRBJ2-2
V gene: TRBV9

CDR3 protein: CASGKTGRAYEQYF
CDR3 DNA: TGTGCCAGTGGGAAGACAGGGCGCGCTTACGAGCAGTACTTC
D gene: TRBD1
clone size: .
J gene: TRBJ2-7
V gene: TRBV19

CDR3 protein: CASIGAGELFF
CDR3 DNA: TGCGCCAGCATCGGAGCCGGGGAGCTGTTTTTT
D gene: .
clone size: few
J gene: TRBJ2-2
V gene: TRBV10-2

CDR3 protein: CASSLYRDRGEKLFF
CDR3 DNA: TGTGCCAGTAGTTTATACCGGGACAGGGGTGAAAAACTGTTTTTT
D gene: TRBD1
clone size: .
J gene: TRBJ1-4
V gene: TRBV19

CDR3 protein: CASSQEDGGSGANVLTF
CDR3 DNA: TGCGCCAGCAGCCAAGAAGACGGGGGGTCTGGGGCCAACGTCCTGACTTTC
D gene: TRBD2
clone size: .
J gene: TRBJ2-6
V gene: TRBV4-1

CDR3 protein: CAWREAGQENTEAFF
CDR3 DNA: TGTGCCTGGAGAGAGGCGGGACAGGAGAACACTGAAGCTTTCTTT
D gene: TRBD1
clone size: .
J gene: TRBJ1-1
V gene: TRBV30

CDR3 protein: CATRTGMNTEAFF
CDR3 DNA: TGTGCCACCAGGACAGGGATGAACACTGAAGCTTTCTTT
D gene: TRBD1
clone size: .
J gene: TRBJ1-1
V gene: TRBV6-5

CDR3 protein: CASSLAGDNEQFF
CDR3 DNA: TGTGCCAGCAGTTTGGCGGGGGACAATGAGCAGTTCTTC
D gene: TRBD2
clone size: .
J gene: TRBJ2-1
V gene: TRBV27

CDR3 protein: CASGQNILYEQYF
CDR3 DNA: TGTGCCAGCGGCCAGAACATCCTCTACGAGCAGTACTTC
D gene: .
clone size: .
J gene: TRBJ2-7
V gene: TRBV6-5

CDR3 protein: CASSQPGTPTGEQYF
CDR3 DNA: TGTGCCAGCAGTCAACCCGGGACACCTACTGGTGAGCAGTACTTC
D gene: .
clone size: .
J gene: TRBJ2-7
V gene: TRBV6-5

CDR3 protein: CASSRGVNTEAFF
CDR3 DNA: TGTGCCAGCAGTCGGGGAGTGAACACTGAAGCTTTCTTT
D gene: .
clone size: .
J gene: TRBJ1-1
V gene: TRBV12-3/TRBV12-4

CDR3 protein: CASSLSGTGELFF
CDR3 DNA: TGTGCCAGCAGCTTATCAGGGACCGGGGAGCTGTTTTTT
D gene: .
clone size: .
J gene: TRBJ2-2
V gene: TRBV7-3

CDR3 protein: CASSNRRFYGYTF
CDR3 DNA: TGTGCCAGCAGTAATAGAAGATTCTATGGCTACACCTTC
D gene: .
clone size: .
J gene: TRBJ1-2
V gene: TRBV28

CDR3 protein: CASSLWGAYEQYF
CDR3 DNA: TGTGCCAGCAGCTTGTGGGGAGCCTACGAGCAGTACTTC
D gene: .
clone size: .
J gene: TRBJ2-7
V gene: TRBV5-5

CDR3 protein: CASSLLQGAGYEQYF
CDR3 DNA: TGTGCCAGCAGCTTGCTTCAGGGGGCTGGGTACGAGCAGTACTTC
D gene: TRBD1
clone size: .
J gene: TRBJ2-7
V gene: TRBV5-6

CDR3 protein: CASSQEGRGGYTF
CDR3 DNA: TGCGCCAGCAGCCAAGAAGGCAGGGGCGGCTACACCTTC
D gene: .
clone size: few
J gene: TRBJ1-2
V gene: TRBV4-1

CDR3 protein: CASSLNAPGLLFGVSYEQYF
CDR3 DNA: TGTGCCAGCAGTTTAAACGCTCCGGGACTGCTGTTTGGGGTTTCCTACGAGCAGTACTTC
D gene: .
clone size: .
J gene: TRBJ2-7
V gene: TRBV28

CDR3 protein: CASSWTGAPYEQYF
CDR3 DNA: TGCGCCAGCAGCTGGACAGGGGCCCCCTACGAGCAGTACTTC
D gene: TRBD1
clone size: .
J gene: TRBJ2-7
V gene: TRBV5-1

CDR3 protein: CASSKELPDSKASNQPQHF
CDR3 DNA: TGTGCCAGCAGCAAGGAACTCCCGGACAGTAAAGCTAGCAATCAGCCCCAGCATTTT
D gene: .
clone size: .
J gene: TRBJ1-5
V gene: TRBV21-1